A single sample gave rise to the 8 T cell receptor beta chains below, sequenced in a study of blood T cells in healthy people across ages. A J-beta primer mix and a sample-barcoded 5' primer were used in a second PCR of roughly 7 to 12 cycles. TCRdb redid the calling of the 5' RACE reads with MiXCR, one entry per CDR3 protein. The sample contains about 1.5 million distinct CDR3 sequences, around 40% of which appear only once. The sample was blood. These receptors were collected from a woman under 30 in good health.

This rearrangement joins TRBV6-6 to TRBJ1-1; D perhaps matches TRBD1 (5 bases). CDR3 length: 15 amino acids. Between the trimmed V and J ends, which lost 0 bases and 5 bases, there was a span of 13 bases. The germline CDR1 and CDR2 sequences are MNHNY and SVGAGI (reference sequence). The CDR3 spells CASSYSIAGRTEAFF. The CDR3 DNA follows: TGTGCCAGCAGTTACTCGATAGCAGGGAGGACTGAAGCTTTCTTT.

This sequence joins TRBV3-1 and TRBJ2-7; D is undetermined. The CDR3 has 14 amino acids. The ends were cut back, 0 bases at V and 2 bases at J, with 8 bases in the middle. From germline, CDR1 is LGHDT and CDR2 YNNKEL (reference sequence). The CDR3 bases are TGTGCCAGCAGCCAAGATCTTGCGGCCTACGAGCAGTACTTC. As protein: CASSQDLAAYEQYF.

This clonotype was counted ten times or more. The chain employs TRBV5-6 and TRBJ2-7, with 7 bases identical to TRBD1. Germline-derived CDR1 and CDR2 are SGHDT and YYEEEE. The CDR3 contains 14 residues. V shed 2 bases, J shed 0 bases, and the junction held 2 bases outside the gene matches. CDR3 coding DNA: TGTGCCAGCAGCTTCACAGGGGACTCCTACGAGCAGTACTTC. Its translation is CASSFTGDSYEQYF.

For the CDR3, the DNA is TGTGCCAGCAGCTCTGGACTAGCGGGGGGCGGACACAATGAGCAGTTCTTC. This gives the protein CASSSGLAGGGHNEQFF. The chain carries TRBV7-2 and TRBJ2-1, with 14 bases that match TRBD2. Germline CDR1 and CDR2: SGHTA and FQGNSA. With V trimmed by 4 bases and J by 5 bases, 7 bases remained unmatched. This CDR3 has 17 residues.

V and J are TRBV7-9 and TRBJ2-5, with 7 bases aligning to TRBD1. Germline trimming cut 5 bases from V and 11 bases from J; bases unmatched to any gene: 23. Germline V lookup: CDR1 SEHNR, CDR2 FQNEAQ (reference sequence). The CDR3 extends over 17 amino acids. The CDR3 DNA follows: TGTGCCAGCAGCCCCGGACACAGGGGACGGCTAAACAATGAGCAGTACTTC. Its protein is CASSPGHRGRLNNEQYF.

The V and J genes are TRBV20-1 and TRBJ2-7; 8 bases agree with TRBD1. V was clipped by 0 bases and J by 3 bases; unmatched bases: 16. The CDR3 sequence is 18 residues long. Per germline, CDR1 DFQATT and CDR2 SNEGSKA (reference sequence). CDR3 sequence: CSARDRVNRGSWNYEQYF. For the CDR3, the DNA is TGCAGTGCTAGAGATCGGGTGAACAGGGGGAGTTGGAACTACGAGCAGTACTTC.

This clonotype was seen just once. The chain links TRBV27 to TRBJ1-1; D possibly corresponds to TRBD1 (5 bases). The V end was cut by 8 bases, the J end by 0 bases, with 13 bases between. CDR3 length: 14 residues. Germline CDR1 is MNHEY and CDR2 is SMNVEV (reference sequence). CDR3 region: CASGPQGVNTEAFF. CDR3 nucleotides: TGTGCCAGCGGGCCCCAGGGTGTGAACACTGAAGCTTTCTTT.

This sequence joins TRBV14 and TRBJ2-1, with D possibly matching TRBD1 (5 bases). Germline V gene lookup returns CDR1 SGHDN and CDR2 FVKESK. This CDR3 has 15 residues. With 5 bases removed from V and 3 bases from J, the gap between germline ends came to 14 bases. CDR3 region: CASSWRGANYNEQFF. CDR3 nucleotides: TGTGCCAGCAGCTGGCGTGGGGCCAACTACAATGAGCAGTTCTTC.